Below are 4 T cell receptor beta chains sequenced from a single sample in a study of CD8+CD57+ T cells in acquired aplastic anemia. It was genomic DNA that served as the template for profiling TCR beta VDJ and CDR3. TCRdb fed the reads into MiXCR, producing one record per CDR3 protein. Here the sample spans nearly 60,000 distinct CDR3 sequences, about 56% being singletons. CD8+CD57+ cell expansion, shown by flow cytometry, had occurred in the patients selected for sequencing. Sequencing used sorted CD4+, CD8+, or CD8+CD57+ T cells (not recorded which) from PBMCs. The receptors stem from a human donor with aplastic anemia.

V is TRBV29-1 and J is TRBJ1-1; D perhaps matches TRBD1 (5 bases). The germline gives CDR1 SQVTM, CDR2 ANQGSEA. The V end was cut by 4 bases, the J end by 6 bases, with 12 bases between. The CDR3 has 12 residues. The CDR3 protein is CSVVGGWAEAFF. The CDR3 nucleotides are TGCAGCGTTGTCGGGGGTTGGGCTGAAGCTTTCTTT.

Concerning this clonotype: The conserved phenylalanine or tryptophan is not found at the CDR3 terminus, so this likely reflects a read error. The rearrangement uses TRBV7-6 and TRBJ2-3, with D perhaps matching TRBD2 (5 bases). Trimming left V 4 bases short and J 0 bases short, with 5 bases between. CDR1 SGHVS and CDR2 FNYEAQ come from the germline V gene. There are 13 residues in the CDR3. The CDR3 coding sequence is TGTGCCAGCAGCTGGACTAGCACAGATACGCAGTATAAT. Its translation is CASSWTSTDTQYN.

The V call is TRBV25-1, the J call TRBJ2-1, with D perhaps matching TRBD1 (6 bases). The CDR3 consists of 14 residues. Trimming stripped 8 bases from V and 4 bases from J, with 15 bases between. Germline V lookup: CDR1 MGHDK, CDR2 SYGVNS. CDR3 in amino acids: CASSRTAPYNEQFF. CDR3 in DNA: TGTGCCAGCTCCAGGACAGCTCCTTACAATGAGCAGTTCTTC.

The gene calls are TRBV5-1 and TRBJ2-2, with D unresolved. The length of the CDR3 is 15 residues. The germline CDR1 and CDR2 sequences are SGHRS and YFSETQ. The ends were cut back, 6 bases at V and 3 bases at J, with 15 bases in the middle. CDR3 DNA sequence: TGCGCCAGCAACGTCCTAGACACCTACACCGGGGAGCTGTTTTTT. It translates to CASNVLDTYTGELFF.